This TCR beta chain was captured by sequencing in a study of shared clonotypes between healthy human individuals. All donors qualified as healthy HIV-negative adults and had experienced no recent acute infections or vaccinations. There were only Caucasian adults among the donors, and all lived in Nashville, Tennessee. Details on this clone: The antigen is unknown.

Germline CDR1 is SGDLS and CDR2 is YYNGEE. Trimming left V 6 bases short and J 6 bases short, with 15 bases between. This CDR3 has 14 amino acids. Assay: immunoSEQ multiplex PCR; the TCRdb copy retains only in-frame clones and omits some. The sample carries 2 million to 3 million clones, roughly nine tenths recorded once. Study findings and constraints: Clonotypes which were not shared had lower generation probabilities than clonotypes that all four donors shared.

The V call is TRBV9, the J call TRBJ2-2; unclear D gene. This TCR was sampled from a man aged 18 to 35 in good health. Sequencing used naive CD4+ T cells sorted from blood. Regarding subset: CD45RA+ positively selected. CDR3 protein: CASTRPSDAGELFF. As DNA, the CDR3 is TGTGCCAGCACCCGACCCTCCGACGCCGGGGAGCTGTTTTTT. Variable domain in full (rest from reference TRBV9 and TRBJ2-2): DSGVTQTPKHLITATGQRVTLRCSPRSGDLSVYWYQQSLDQGLQFLIQYYNGEERAKGNILERFSAQQFPDLHSELNLSSLELGDSALYFCASTRPSDAGELFFGEGSRLTVL.